The 19 T cell receptor beta chains below were found in one sample sequenced in a study of beta chain features in type 1 diabetes (dated by TCRdb to 2016 to 2018). Points the paper makes about the study in general: Type 1 diabetes patients showed a moderate but significant shortening of TCRB CDR3 length in all four CD4+ subsets.

Receptor libraries were prepared by the immunoSEQ multiplex PCR assay. The High Capacity cDNA Reverse Transcription Kit was used to reverse transcribe all of the isolated RNA, meaning that expressed TCRB transcripts were what got sequenced. In TCRdb, the immuneACCESS table is reduced to in-frame sequences with V and J assigned. These tables do not hold every clone; where another copy was compared, an unresolved V gene accounts for under half, and the others remain unexplained. This sample gives about 160,000 clones in total; 7.5% to 9.5% of them show up just once. About 0.5% of the sample rests with the top ten. These receptors have no identified antigens. The sample comprised central memory CD4+ T cells from blood. Receptors were obtained from a woman aged 18-30 years with type 1 diabetes.

The J gene is TRBJ2-1, the V gene TRBV23-1; D not certain. TRBV23-1 is an ORF, with its function uncertain. The CDR3 contains 18 residues. V gave up 0 bases and J gave up 0 bases, with 15 bases separating them. CDR3 amino acids: CASSQSLLRVSSYNEQFF. In nucleotides, the CDR3 is TGCGCCAGCAGTCAATCTCTTTTGAGAGTAAGCTCCTACAATGAGCAGTTCTTC.

This clone was observed a handful of times. The rearrangement joins TRBV5-5 to TRBJ1-2; the match to TRBD1 covers 7 bases. Unmatched junction bases numbered 5, after V lost 0 bases and J lost 3 bases. Germline assignment: CDR1 SGHKS and CDR2 YYEKEE (reference sequence). The CDR3 runs 15 residues. The CDR3 spells CASSLAGQEDYGYTF. Written as DNA, the CDR3 is TGTGCCAGCAGCTTGGCAGGACAGGAGGACTATGGCTACACCTTC.

The rearrangement links TRBV10-2 to TRBJ2-5; 12 bases match TRBD2. Trimming at V came to 4 bases and at J to 5 bases, leaving 17 bases not matched to a gene. Germline V gene sequence: CDR1 WSHSY, CDR2 SAAADI. The CDR3 is made up of 19 amino acids. As DNA, the CDR3 is TGCGCCAGCAGTGCCCGACTAGCGGGGGAATCTGATCCTCGGGAGACCCAGTACTTC. Its translation: CASSARLAGESDPRETQYF.

Only a few counts were recorded for this clone. This chain uses TRBV10-2 with TRBJ2-1, with TRBD2 matching over 11 bases. Per the germline V gene, CDR1 is WSHSY and CDR2 is SAAADI. With 6 bases clipped from V and 7 bases from J, the junction kept 8 bases outside the gene matches. The CDR3 covers 15 residues. In DNA form, the CDR3 reads TGCGCCAGCAGAGTAGCGGGGGGGTTTGCGAATGAGCAGTTCTTC. It is translated as CASRVAGGFANEQFF.

This clone was detected only a few times. The chain joins TRBV6-5 to TRBJ2-3; 10 bases map to TRBD2. With 10 bases clipped from V and 1 base from J, the junction kept 5 bases outside the gene matches. Germline lookup yields CDR1 MNHEY and CDR2 SVGAGI. There are 14 residues in the CDR3. The CDR3 DNA reads as TGTGCCATCAATCTAGCGGGGGGCACAGATACGCAGTATTTT. It codes for CAINLAGGTDTQYF.

This clone came up a few times. The chain combines TRBV7-9 with TRBJ2-1; the match to TRBD1 covers 9 bases. The CDR3 runs 17 residues. V was clipped by 3 bases and J by 6 bases; unmatched bases: 12. Looked up from germline, CDR1 is SEHNR and CDR2 is FQNEAQ (reference sequence). CDR3 bases: TGTGCCAGCAGCTTTTTGGCCCGCGGGACAGGGATCAATGAGCAGTTCTTC. It encodes CASSFLARGTGINEQFF.

This clone showed up just a few times. This chain links TRBV4-1 with TRBJ2-7; 7 bases line up with TRBD2. The CDR3 has 15 amino acids. Losses at the gene ends were 2 bases for V and 1 base for J; bases not matched to a gene: 5. Germline-derived CDR1 and CDR2 are MGHRA and YSYEKL. The CDR3 nucleotides are TGCGCCAGCAGCCAATCTAGCGGTTATTCCTACGAGCAGTACTTC. Translating gives CASSQSSGYSYEQYF.

The chain couples TRBV7-8 to TRBJ2-7; TRBD1 agrees at 7 bases. CDR1 SGHVS and CDR2 FQNEAQ come from the germline V gene. J gave up 4 bases and V 3 bases, and 6 bases lay outside the gene matches. This CDR3 comprises 14 residues. The CDR3: CASSLAGTEYEQYF. CDR3 DNA sequence: TGTGCCAGCAGCTTGGCCGGGACAGAGTACGAGCAGTACTTC.

The rearrangement uses TRBV5-5 and TRBJ2-5; D is possibly TRBD1 (5 bases). The CDR3 has 14 amino acids. Trimming left V 4 bases short and J 5 bases short, with 15 bases between. CDR1 and CDR2 from the germline V gene are SGHKS and YYEKEE (reference sequence). CDR3 residues: CASSLQGSAETQYF. For the CDR3, the DNA is TGTGCCAGCAGCCTGCAGGGTTCGGCGGAGACCCAGTACTTC. Full variable domain (outside the CDR3, taken from reference TRBV5-5 and TRBJ2-5): DAGVTQSPTHLIKTRGQQVTLRCSPISGHKSVSWYQQVLGQGPQFIFQYYEKEERGRGNFPDRFSARQFPNYSSELNVNALLLGDSALYLCASSLQGSAETQYFGPGTRLLVL.

This clone was counted between two and nine times. The chain uses TRBV7-2 and TRBJ2-2; D is perhaps TRBD2 (6 bases). The CDR3 totals 14 residues. The ends were cut back, 2 bases at V and 3 bases at J, with 7 bases in the middle. Germline V lookup: CDR1 SGHTA, CDR2 FQGNSA. CDR3 DNA sequence: TGTGCCAGCAGCTTATCGGGGGACACCGGGGAGCTGTTTTTT. Residues: CASSLSGDTGELFF.

This clone was seen only a few times. The chain has TRBV5-4 and TRBJ1-2, with 11 bases that match TRBD1. Trimming took 9 bases from V and 5 from J; bases not matched to a gene: 6. This CDR3 comprises 13 residues. Looked up from germline, CDR1 is SGHNT and CDR2 is YYREEE (reference sequence). For the CDR3, the DNA is TGTGCCACTGCGGGGACAGGGGGATATGGCTACACCTTC. Translation: CATAGTGGYGYTF. Complete variable domain (other parts from reference TRBV5-4 and TRBJ1-2): ETGVTQSPTHLIKTRGQQVTLRCSSQSGHNTVSWYQQALGQGPQFIFQYYREEENGRGNFPPRFSGLQFPNYSSELNVNALELDDSALYLCATAGTGGYGYTFGSGTRLTVV.

There are a few counts of this clone. The CDR3 protein is CASSQGQTVRTDTQYF. For the CDR3, the DNA is TGCGCCAGCAGCCAAGGACAGACGGTCCGCACAGATACGCAGTATTTT. This chain connects TRBV4-3 to TRBJ2-3, with a tentative D call TRBD1 (5 bases). CDR1 and CDR2 from the germline V gene are LGHNA and YSLEER. V was cut by 1 base and J by 1 base, with 12 bases left in between. CDR3 length equals 16 residues.

The J gene is TRBJ2-7, the V gene TRBV30, with D perhaps matching TRBD2 (7 bases). Germline-derived CDR1 and CDR2 are GTSNPN and SVGIG (reference sequence). Trimming removed 0 bases at V and 8 bases at J, with 17 bases between. The CDR3 length is 14 residues. The CDR3, as DNA: TGTGCCTGGAGTGTAGGGAGGGCAGGGGCTCAGCAGTACTTC. The encoded protein is CAWSVGRAGAQQYF.

V gene TRBV25-1 combines with J gene TRBJ2-5; TRBD1 might be the D (5 bases). The CDR3 is 15 residues long. Germline CDR1 MGHDK, CDR2 SYGVNS. Trimming stripped 7 bases from V and 5 bases from J, with 20 bases between. CDR3: CASTLGAGPQETQYF. CDR3 sequence (DNA): TGTGCCAGCACCTTAGGGGCCGGCCCACAGGAGACCCAGTACTTC.

This clone was seen more than once but under ten times. This chain links TRBV15 with TRBJ1-1; tentative D call: TRBD1 (6 bases). Trimming left V 0 bases short and J 3 bases short, with 11 bases between. The length of the CDR3 is 15 residues. CDR1 is LNHNV and CDR2 is YYDKDF in the germline V gene (reference sequence). The DNA of the CDR3 is TGTGCCACCAGCAGAGATCCTACAGGGTACACTGAAGCTTTCTTT. Translation: CATSRDPTGYTEAFF.

The gene calls are TRBV10-3 and TRBJ2-3; D is ambiguous. Germline-derived CDR1 and CDR2 are ENHRY and SYGVKD. V was cut by 7 bases and J by 5 bases, with 16 bases left in between. This CDR3 spans 14 amino acids. The CDR3 sequence is CAITPDTARDTQYF. The CDR3 bases are TGTGCCATCACTCCAGACACAGCCCGAGATACGCAGTATTTT.

Only a few counts were recorded for this clone. The CDR3 here is CASSPPRVPGADTQYF. The CDR3 region has the DNA TGTGCCAGCAGCCCCCCTAGGGTCCCGGGGGCAGATACGCAGTATTTT. The V call is TRBV9, the J call TRBJ2-3, with a possible D match to TRBD2 (6 bases). Germline values: CDR1 SGDLS, CDR2 YYNGEE. This CDR3 is 16 amino acids long. V was pared by 4 bases and J by 4 bases, with 19 bases between.

This clone came up a few times. The chain uses TRBV19 and TRBJ2-2; TRBD2 matches at 10 bases. Trimming took 9 bases from V and 0 from J; bases not matched to a gene: 4. Germline values: CDR1 LNHDA, CDR2 SQIVND (reference sequence). The CDR3 totals 15 residues. CDR3 sequence: CASKLAGPNTGELFF. Written as DNA, the CDR3 is TGTGCCAGCAAACTAGCGGGACCGAACACCGGGGAGCTGTTTTTT. Drawing the rest from reference TRBV19 and TRBJ2-2, the complete variable domain is DGGITQSPKYLFRKEGQNVTLSCEQNLNHDAMYWYRQDPGQGLRLIYYSQIVNDFQKGDIAEGYSVSREKKESFPLTVTSAQKNPTAFYLCASKLAGPNTGELFFGEGSRLTVL.

This clone was observed a handful of times. The CDR3 bases are TGTGCCAGCAGCAGGACAGGGGGCGGGGAGCAGTACTTC. Translated: CASSRTGGGEQYF. The chain couples TRBV7-2 to TRBJ2-7, with 11 bases aligning to TRBD1. The CDR3 is 13 amino acids. Trimming cost V 5 bases and J 7 bases; bases outside gene matches: 4. The V gene's germline CDR1 is SGHTA and CDR2 FQGNSA.